This entry features one TCR beta chain sequence. What it recognizes is unknown. TCRdb keeps only in-frame clones here, not all; method: immunoSEQ multiplex PCR. This sample yields approximately 21,000 clones, of which 68% are seen a single time; under 14% belongs to the top ten. V lost 3 bases and J 4 bases, leaving 17 bases between the germline ends. The CDR3 spans 16 residues. Per germline, CDR1 SGHTA and CDR2 FQGNSA. This entry is derived from a study of vaccination effects on CD4 cells after COVID-19. Before sequencing, viral peptide pools were used by the ViraFEST assay to expand antigen-specific CD4+ T cells. Culture proceeded for about ten days, and CD4+ T cells were then isolated. All vaccine recipients tested negative for nucleocapsid antibodies and had never contracted SARS-CoV-2 infection.

The clonotype was recovered from a human donor who received a COVID-19 vaccine. The specimen was CD4+ T cells from PBMCs cultured with HCoV-NL63 spike peptides, collected before COVID-19 vaccination. The V gene is TRBV7-2, the J gene TRBJ2-3, with D maybe TRBD2 (5 bases). The CDR3 sequence: CASSFTVASLADTQYF. Written as DNA, the CDR3 is TGTGCCAGCAGCTTTACGGTAGCTAGCTTAGCAGATACGCAGTATTTT.